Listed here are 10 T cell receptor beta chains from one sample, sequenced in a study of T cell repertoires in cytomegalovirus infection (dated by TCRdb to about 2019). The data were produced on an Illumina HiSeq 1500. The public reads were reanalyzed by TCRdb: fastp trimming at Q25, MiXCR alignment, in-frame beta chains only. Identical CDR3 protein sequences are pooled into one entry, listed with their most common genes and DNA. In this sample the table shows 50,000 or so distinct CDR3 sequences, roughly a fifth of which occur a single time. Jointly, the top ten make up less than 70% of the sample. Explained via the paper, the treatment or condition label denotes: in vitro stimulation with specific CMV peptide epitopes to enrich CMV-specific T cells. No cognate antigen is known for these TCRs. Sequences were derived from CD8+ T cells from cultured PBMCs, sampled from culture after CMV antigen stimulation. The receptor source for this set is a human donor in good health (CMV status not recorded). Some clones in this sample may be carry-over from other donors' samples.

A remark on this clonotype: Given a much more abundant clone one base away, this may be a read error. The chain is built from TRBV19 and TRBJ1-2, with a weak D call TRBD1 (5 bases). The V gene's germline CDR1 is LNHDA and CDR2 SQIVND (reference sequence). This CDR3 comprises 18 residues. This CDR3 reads CASSMKGLRASLNYGYSF. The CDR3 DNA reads TGTGCCAGTAGTATGAAGGGACTGAGGGCCTCCCTTAACTATGGCTACTCCTTC.

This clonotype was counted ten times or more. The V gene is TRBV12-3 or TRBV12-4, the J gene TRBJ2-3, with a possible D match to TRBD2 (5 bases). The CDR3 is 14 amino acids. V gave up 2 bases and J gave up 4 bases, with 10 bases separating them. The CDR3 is CASSLSGNADTQYF. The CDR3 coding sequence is TGTGCCAGCAGTTTATCGGGGAATGCAGATACGCAGTATTTT.

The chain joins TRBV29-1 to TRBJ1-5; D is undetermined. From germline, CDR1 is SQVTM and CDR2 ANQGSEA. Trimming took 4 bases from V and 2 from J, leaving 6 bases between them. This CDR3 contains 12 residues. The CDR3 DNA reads TGCAGCGTTGGTGGTGGCAATCAGCCCCAGCATTTT. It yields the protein CSVGGGNQPQHF. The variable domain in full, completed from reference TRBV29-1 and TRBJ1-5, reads SAVISQKPSRDICQRGTSLTIQCQVDSQVTMMFWYRQQPGQSLTLIATANQGSEATYESGFVIDKFPISRPNLTFSTLTVSNMSPEDSSIYLCSVGGGNQPQHFGDGTRLSIL.

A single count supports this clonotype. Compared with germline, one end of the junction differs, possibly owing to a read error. For the CDR3, the DNA is TGTGCCAGTAGTGTCCGGGGCTCCTACAATGAGCAGTTCTTC. It is translated as CASSVRGSYNEQFF. The chain combines TRBV6-1 with TRBJ2-1, with D possibly being TRBD2 (5 bases). CDR1 and CDR2 (germline): MNHNS, SASEGT. This CDR3 comprises 14 residues.

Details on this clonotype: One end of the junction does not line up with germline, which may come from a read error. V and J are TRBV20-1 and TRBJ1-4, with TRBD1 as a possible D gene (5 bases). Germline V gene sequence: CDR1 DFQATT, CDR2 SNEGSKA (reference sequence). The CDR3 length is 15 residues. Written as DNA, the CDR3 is TGCAGTGCCAGAGGGGAAAATCCAACTAATGAAAAACTGTTTTTT. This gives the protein CSARGENPTNEKLFF.

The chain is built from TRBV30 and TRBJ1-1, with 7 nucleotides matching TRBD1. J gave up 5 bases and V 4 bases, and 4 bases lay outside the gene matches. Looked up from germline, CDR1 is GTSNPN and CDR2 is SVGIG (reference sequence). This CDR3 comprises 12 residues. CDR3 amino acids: CAWKDRVTEAFF. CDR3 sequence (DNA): TGTGCCTGGAAAGACAGGGTTACTGAAGCTTTCTTT.

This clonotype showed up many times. The CDR3 DNA follows: TGTGCCAGCAGTTACTCCCTTTCTAGCGAGCAGTTCTTC. Protein: CASSYSLSSEQFF. The rearrangement joins TRBV6-5 to TRBJ2-1, with D possibly matching TRBD2 (5 bases). The CDR3 length is 13 residues. Germline loops: CDR1 MNHEY, CDR2 SVGAGI. V was clipped by 0 bases and J by 10 bases, with 10 bases between them.

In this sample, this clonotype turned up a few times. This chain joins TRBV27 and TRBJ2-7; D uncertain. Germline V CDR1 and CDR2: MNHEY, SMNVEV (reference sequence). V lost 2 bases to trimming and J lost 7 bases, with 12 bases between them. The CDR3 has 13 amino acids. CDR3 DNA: TGTGCCAGCAGTTTAAGGGTTCTGGGGGAGCAGTACTTC. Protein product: CASSLRVLGEQYF.

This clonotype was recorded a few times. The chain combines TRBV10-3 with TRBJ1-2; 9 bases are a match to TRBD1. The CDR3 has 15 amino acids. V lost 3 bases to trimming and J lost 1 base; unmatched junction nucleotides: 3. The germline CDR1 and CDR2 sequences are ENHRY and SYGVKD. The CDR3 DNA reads TGTGCCATCAGTGACGGGACAGGGAATAACTATGGCTACACCTTC. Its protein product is CAISDGTGNNYGYTF.

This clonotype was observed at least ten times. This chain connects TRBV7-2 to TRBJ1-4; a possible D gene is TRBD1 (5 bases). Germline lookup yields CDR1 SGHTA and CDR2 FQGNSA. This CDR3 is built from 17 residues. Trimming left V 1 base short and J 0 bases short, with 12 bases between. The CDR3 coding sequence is TGTGCCAGCAGCTTAGTCGAAGCAGGGCCAACTAATGAAAAACTGTTTTTT. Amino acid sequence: CASSLVEAGPTNEKLFF.